The 20 T cell receptor beta chains presented below share a single source sample, sequenced in a study of identifying expanded T cells in peripheral blood. The data were produced by immunoSEQ multiplex PCR, yet TCRdb's version contains in-frame clones alone and is incomplete. The sample shows under 100,000 clones, 70% to 90% of them seen only once. Source material: blood. The receptors were gathered from a person aged 18-70 years in good health.

The table lists this clone with a count of one. The rearrangement joins TRBV5-5 to TRBJ1-1; 7 nucleotides line up with TRBD1. Trimming took 5 bases from V and 5 from J; bases not matched to a gene: 9. CDR3 length equals 14 residues. CDR1 SGHKS and CDR2 YYEKEE come from the germline V gene (reference sequence). The CDR3 reads CASRPRQGGTEAFF. The CDR3 region has the DNA TGTGCCAGCAGGCCTAGACAGGGCGGGACTGAAGCTTTCTTT.

V is TRBV9 and J is TRBJ2-7, with TRBD1 identical over 9 bases. The CDR3 loop spans 15 amino acids. The V gene's germline CDR1 is SGDLS and CDR2 YYNGEE. V lost 5 bases and J lost 5; bases outside the gene matches: 11. CDR3 coding DNA: TGTGCCAGCAGGAGGCTCACACAGGGGGCCAACGAGCAGTACTTC. Translation gives CASRRLTQGANEQYF.

V gene TRBV7-9 combines with J gene TRBJ1-4; D gene ambiguous. The V end lost 5 bases, the J end lost 8 bases, and 12 bases lay between the germline ends. CDR1 SEHNR and CDR2 FQNEAQ come from the germline V gene (reference sequence). The CDR3 runs 13 residues. The CDR3 DNA is TGTGCCAGCAGCCTCGGGTTCTCGGAAAAACTGTTTTTT. As protein: CASSLGFSEKLFF.

The CDR3 sequence is CASSQPGMATEAFF. CDR3 sequence (DNA): TGCGCCAGCAGCCAACCAGGAATGGCCACTGAAGCTTTCTTT. V is TRBV4-3 and J is TRBJ1-1; D unresolved. The CDR3 runs 14 residues. Germline CDR1 reads LGHNA; CDR2 reads YSLEER. The V gene lost 2 bases and the J gene lost 4 bases, with 11 bases spanning the gap.

The genes are TRBV5-1 and TRBJ2-1; tentatively, D is TRBD1 (5 bases). CDR1 is SGHRS and CDR2 is YFSETQ in the germline V gene. This CDR3 contains 15 residues. V shed 5 bases and J shed 3 bases, with 15 bases lying between them. For the CDR3, the DNA is TGCGCCAGCAGAGGCGAGGCAGGGATCTACAATGAGCAGTTCTTC. Its protein is CASRGEAGIYNEQFF. Complete variable domain (other parts from reference TRBV5-1 and TRBJ2-1): KAGVTQTPRYLIKTRGQQVTLSCSPISGHRSVSWYQQTPGQGLQFLFEYFSETQRNKGNFPGRFSGRQFSNSRSEMNVSTLELGDSALYLCASRGEAGIYNEQFFGPGTRLTVL.

This chain uses TRBV7-2 with TRBJ2-7; TRBD1 is a possible D gene (6 bases). The CDR3 spans 13 residues. Germline loops: CDR1 SGHTA, CDR2 FQGNSA. V lost 3 bases to trimming and J lost 4 bases, with 10 bases between them. The DNA for the CDR3 is TGTGCCAGCAGCTTTGGGCAGGGGTACGAGCAGTACTTC. This codes for CASSFGQGYEQYF. The full variable domain, its missing parts supplied by reference TRBV7-2 and TRBJ2-7, is GAGVSQSPSNKVTEKGKDVELRCDPISGHTALYWYRQSLGQGLEFLIYFQGNSAPDKSGLPSDRFSAERTGGSVSTLTIQRTQQEDSAVYLCASSFGQGYEQYFGPGTRLTVT.

The sample holds one count of this clone. The V and J genes are TRBV9 and TRBJ2-2; possibly TRBD1 for D (6 bases). Trimming took off 3 bases at V and 2 bases at J, with 14 bases between the two ends. The CDR3 contains 16 residues. Per the germline V gene, CDR1 is SGDLS and CDR2 is YYNGEE. CDR3 DNA: TGTGCCAGCAGCGCTTCTGGACAGCTTAACACCGGGGAGCTGTTTTTT. Amino acid sequence: CASSASGQLNTGELFF. Variable domain in full (rest from reference TRBV9 and TRBJ2-2): DSGVTQTPKHLITATGQRVTLRCSPRSGDLSVYWYQQSLDQGLQFLIQYYNGEERAKGNILERFSAQQFPDLHSELNLSSLELGDSALYFCASSASGQLNTGELFFGEGSRLTVL.

The rearrangement joins TRBV7-8 to TRBJ2-3; no reliable D call. The CDR3 runs to 15 residues. The germline gives CDR1 SGHVS, CDR2 FQNEAQ. Trimming shortened V by 7 bases and J by 3 bases, and 17 bases separated the two germline ends. The CDR3 loop is CASIPPDLETDTQYF. The CDR3 DNA reads TGTGCCAGCATCCCCCCAGACCTGGAAACAGATACGCAGTATTTT.

V gene TRBV6-5 combines with J gene TRBJ1-6, with 9 bases identical to TRBD1. V was clipped by 8 bases and J by 15 bases; unmatched bases: 8. This CDR3 region has 12 residues. The germline gives CDR1 MNHEY, CDR2 SVGAGI. The CDR3 DNA is TGTGCCAGCGGGACCGGGACAGGGCTCCTCCACTTT. Its protein product is CASGTGTGLLHF.

CDR3 loop: CASSWGTASYEQYF. The CDR3 DNA reads TGTGCCAGCAGCTGGGGGACAGCGTCCTACGAGCAGTACTTC. The J gene is TRBJ2-7, the V gene TRBV7-2; 7 bases fit TRBD1. V lost 4 bases, J lost 1 base, and 4 bases stayed unmatched. CDR3 length: 14 residues. Germline lookup yields CDR1 SGHTA and CDR2 FQGNSA. The full variable domain, with the rest looked up from reference TRBV7-2 and TRBJ2-7, is GAGVSQSPSNKVTEKGKDVELRCDPISGHTALYWYRQSLGQGLEFLIYFQGNSAPDKSGLPSDRFSAERTGGSVSTLTIQRTQQEDSAVYLCASSWGTASYEQYFGPGTRLTVT.

The chain recombines TRBV15 with TRBJ2-4, with D perhaps being TRBD1 or TRBD2 (5 bases each). The CDR3 is made up of 22 amino acids. Trimming cost V 0 bases and J 0 bases, with 27 bases left between them. Per germline, CDR1 LNHNV and CDR2 YYDKDF (reference sequence). The CDR3 spells CATSRDLVQDSKVGLAKNIQYF. The CDR3 coding sequence is TGTGCCACCAGCAGAGATCTCGTACAGGACTCAAAAGTAGGGCTAGCCAAAAACATTCAGTACTTC.

The gene calls are TRBV6-5 and TRBJ1-1; tentative D call: TRBD1 (6 bases). The germline V and J ends were trimmed by 10 bases and 0 bases, with 12 bases remaining between them. The CDR3 extends over 13 amino acids. Germline CDR1 is MNHEY and CDR2 is SVGAGI. The CDR3 DNA is TGTGCCACCGGACAGCCTATGAACACTGAAGCTTTCTTT. Protein product: CATGQPMNTEAFF.

This chain joins TRBV6-1 and TRBJ2-1; TRBD2 agrees at 7 bases. In germline, CDR1 is MNHNS, CDR2 SASEGT. The CDR3 covers 13 residues. After removal of 6 bases from V and 8 bases from J, the junction contained 7 bases not matched to a gene. The CDR3 coding sequence is TGTGCCAGCAGCGGCGGGGGATCGGATGAGCAGTTCTTC. The encoded protein is CASSGGGSDEQFF.

The chain is built from TRBV29-1 and TRBJ2-7; tentatively, D is TRBD1 (6 bases). The V and J ends lost 6 bases and 0 bases respectively, with 12 bases between them. Germline CDR1 SQVTM, CDR2 ANQGSEA. CDR3 length: 13 residues. CDR3 in amino acids: CSVRTVLSYEQYF. The CDR3 region has the DNA TGCAGCGTCCGGACAGTCCTCTCCTACGAGCAGTACTTC.

This clone was observed a single time. V usage is TRBV11-2 and J usage is TRBJ2-7; D gene uncertain. Germline V gene data show CDR1 as SGHAT and CDR2 as FQNNGV. There are 14 residues in the CDR3. With 1 base removed from V and 3 bases from J, the gap between germline ends came to 10 bases. The CDR3 here is CASSLGDFYYEQYF. CDR3 nucleotides: TGTGCCAGCAGCTTAGGAGACTTCTACTACGAGCAGTACTTC.

The chain couples TRBV7-2 to TRBJ1-1; unclear D gene. The CDR3 contains 13 residues. Germline-derived CDR1 and CDR2 are SGHTA and FQGNSA. V was shortened by 2 bases and J by 5 bases, with 9 bases between the two germline ends. DNA for the CDR3: TGTGCCAGCAGCTTACATGGGATGACTGAAGCTTTCTTT. The encoded protein is CASSLHGMTEAFF.

V and J are TRBV19 and TRBJ2-1; TRBD2 is a possible D gene (5 bases). V shed 7 bases and J shed 0 bases, with 13 bases lying between them. The CDR3 sequence is 15 residues long. Germline-derived CDR1 and CDR2 are LNHDA and SQIVND (reference sequence). CDR3 sequence (DNA): TGTGCCAGTACTCCGGACTCAGGCTCCTACAATGAGCAGTTCTTC. Translating gives CASTPDSGSYNEQFF.

V gene TRBV5-6 combines with J gene TRBJ1-2; TRBD1 might be the D (6 bases). V lost 3 bases and J lost 0, with 18 bases in between. In germline, CDR1 is SGHDT, CDR2 YYEEEE. The CDR3 sequence is 17 residues long. CDR3 sequence (DNA): TGTGCCAGCAGCTCGACAACGCAGGGGTTAGCTAACTATGGCTACACCTTC. Translation gives CASSSTTQGLANYGYTF. The full variable domain, rest sourced from reference TRBV5-6 and TRBJ1-2, is DAGVTQSPTHLIKTRGQQVTLRCSPKSGHDTVSWYQQALGQGPQFIFQYYEEEERQRGNFPDRFSGHQFPNYSSELNVNALLLGDSALYLCASSSTTQGLANYGYTFGSGTRLTVV.

The genes are TRBV11-2 and TRBJ2-3, with D perhaps matching TRBD1 or TRBD2 (6 bases each). The V and J ends lost 2 bases and 4 bases respectively, with 10 bases between them. Germline CDR1 is SGHAT and CDR2 is FQNNGV. The CDR3 is 14 amino acids. The DNA of the CDR3 is TGTGCCAGCAGCTTATGGGGGGCCTCAGATACGCAGTATTTT. Residues: CASSLWGASDTQYF.

The gene calls are TRBV9 and TRBJ2-2; D uncertain. Trimming left V 4 bases short and J 1 base short, with 5 bases between. Germline CDR1 SGDLS, CDR2 YYNGEE. The CDR3 contains 13 residues. In nucleotides, the CDR3 is TGTGCCAGCAGCATATTGAACACCGGGGAGCTGTTTTTT. It codes for CASSILNTGELFF.